The subject of this entry is one TCR beta chain. The antigen remains unidentified. This record comes from a study of OX40 agonist ivuxolimab in advanced cancers. As for the study in general: Patients with hepatocellular carcinoma, melanoma, renal cell or head and neck cancer made up the dose-escalation patients. Partial responses were achieved by three patients: one hepatocellular carcinoma, two cutaneous melanoma.

Study-level findings and limits: Average numbers of expanded clones were greater in CD8+ T cells than in CD4+.

Trimming shortened V by 11 bases and J by 1 base, and 14 bases separated the two germline ends. This CDR3 has 13 amino acids. Looked up from germline, CDR1 is SEHNR and CDR2 is FQNEAQ (reference sequence). Produced via immunoSEQ multiplex PCR; TCRdb's table is partial and in-frame only. This table holds 85,000 to 100,000 clones, approximately 85% found once. The V gene is TRBV7-9, the J gene TRBJ1-2, with D possibly being TRBD1 (5 bases). The material sequenced was CD4+ or CD8+ T cells sorted from blood, taken in a trial of the OX40 agonist ivuxolimab. The receptor was derived from an adult with an advanced solid tumor such as melanoma, head and neck, liver or kidney cancer. The CDR3 protein is CAGDETDNYGYTF. CDR3 coding DNA: TGTGCCGGGGACGAGACCGATAACTATGGCTACACCTTC.